This T cell receptor beta chain was recovered during a study of T cell changes during pregnancy in multiple sclerosis. This clone was observed once. This table comes from immunoSEQ multiplex PCR, and its TCRdb copy is limited to in-frame clones, with some not included. Of 20,000 to 25,000 clones listed, 85% to 90% are singletons. CDR3 length: 14 residues. CDR1 and CDR2 from the germline V gene are MDHEN and SYDVKM. Trimming cost V 6 bases and J 3 bases; bases outside gene matches: 7. The sequence came from a female donor with multiple sclerosis, enrolled in a pregnancy study. This rearrangement joins TRBV28 to TRBJ2-5; 7 bases are a match to TRBD1. Sequences were derived from CD8+ T cells from peripheral blood mononuclear cells, sampled in the first trimester of pregnancy. CDR3 DNA sequence: TGTGCCAGCAGCCCCCTGACAGGGAAAGAGACCCAGTACTTC. The encoded protein is CASSPLTGKETQYF. The complete variable domain, with remaining parts taken from reference TRBV28 and TRBJ2-5, reads DVKVTQSSRYLVKRTGEKVFLECVQDMDHENMFWYRQDPGLGLRLIYFSYDVKMKEKGDIPEGYSVSREKKERFSLILESASTNQTSMYLCASSPLTGKETQYFGPGTRLLVL.